A selection of T cell receptor beta chains follows, all from one sample in a study of cytomegalovirus exposure and HLA in healthy donors. Clones were read by immunoSEQ multiplex PCR, and TCRdb kept only the in-frame ones, dropping some. The sample has about 170,000 clones, more than 80% seen once. The sample consisted of PBMCs. These receptors were taken from a male donor in good health and CMV-seronegative. The CDR3 runs from the conserved cysteine through the conserved F or W. Fields, in order: D gene, clone size, J gene, V gene, CDR3 protein, CDR3 DNA. The D gene is left open where the match is weak. Some rows mark clone size as missing; the rest say once, few, many or name a class of expanded clone.

TRBD1,NA,TRBJ1-5,TRBV25-1,CASSEWDRCNQPQHF,TGTGCCAGCAGTGAATGGGACAGGTGCAATCAGCCCCAGCATTTT
NA,NA,TRBJ2-3,TRBV2,CASSPGEYTQYF,TGTGCCAGCAGTCCAGGGGAGTATACGCAGTATTTT
TRBD1,NA,TRBJ2-3,TRBV6-1,CASWGQGPDTQYF,TGTGCCAGCTGGGGACAGGGGCCAGATACGCAGTATTTT
NA,NA,TRBJ1-5,TRBV19,CASNQGLQPQHF,TGTGCCAGTAACCAGGGGCTACAGCCCCAGCATTTT
NA,once,TRBJ2-1,TRBV6-1,CASSTGPRGNEQFF,TGTGCCAGCAGTACAGGGCCGAGGGGGAATGAGCAGTTCTTC
NA,NA,TRBJ2-7,TRBV18,CASSPLSGQGTYEQYF,TGTGCCAGCTCACCACTTTCAGGGCAGGGCACCTACGAGCAGTACTTC
TRBD1,NA,TRBJ1-5,TRBV28,CASSSTGGWGNQPQHF,TGTGCCAGCAGTTCTACAGGGGGCTGGGGCAATCAGCCCCAGCATTTT
NA,NA,TRBJ2-2,TRBV4-3,CASSQVLDVSTGELFF,TGCGCCAGCAGCCAAGTTCTAGATGTGAGCACCGGGGAGCTGTTTTTT
TRBD2,NA,TRBJ2-4,TRBV5-1,CASSRGLAGNIQYF,TGCGCCAGCAGCCGAGGACTAGCGGGAAACATTCAGTACTTC
TRBD2,NA,TRBJ2-3,TRBV10-3,CAIRGGETDTQYF,TGTGCCATCAGGGGGGGGGAGACAGATACGCAGTATTTT
NA,NA,TRBJ2-5,TRBV19,CASSSAGRRETQYF,TGTGCCAGTAGTTCTGCAGGCCGAAGGGAGACCCAGTACTTC
NA,NA,TRBJ2-3,TRBV29-1,CSVEQTDTQYF,TGCAGCGTTGAGCAGACAGATACGCAGTATTTT
NA,NA,TRBJ2-3,TRBV14,CASSQEGRGGIEQYF,TGTGCCAGCAGCCAAGAGGGACGTGGGGGGATAGAGCAGTATTTT
NA,NA,TRBJ2-7,TRBV2,CASSDLISSYEQYF,TGTGCCAGCAGTGATTTGATTAGCTCCTACGAGCAGTACTTC
NA,NA,TRBJ1-3,TRBV7-7,CASSLENLGGTIYF,TGTGCTAGCAGCTTAGAGAACCTGGGAGGCACCATATATTTT
TRBD1,NA,TRBJ1-5,TRBV28,CASSPGQGRGQPQHF,TGTGCCAGCAGCCCCGGACAGGGAAGGGGTCAGCCCCAGCATTTT
NA,once,TRBJ2-7,TRBV2,CASSFGREVEYEQYF,TGTGCCAGCAGTTTCGGCAGGGAGGTCGAATACGAGCAGTACTTC
TRBD1,NA,TRBJ2-1,TRBV5-4,CASSRTHRDRVVNEQFF,TGTGCCAGCAGCCGGACCCATCGGGACAGGGTCGTCAATGAGCAGTTCTTC
TRBD1,NA,TRBJ2-7,TRBV4-1,CASSQRTGGYEQYF,TGCGCCAGCAGCCAACGGACAGGGGGCTACGAGCAGTACTTC
TRBD1,once,TRBJ2-1,TRBV7-3,CASSDRQGPTYNEQFF,TGTGCCAGCAGCGACCGACAGGGGCCAACCTACAATGAGCAGTTCTTC